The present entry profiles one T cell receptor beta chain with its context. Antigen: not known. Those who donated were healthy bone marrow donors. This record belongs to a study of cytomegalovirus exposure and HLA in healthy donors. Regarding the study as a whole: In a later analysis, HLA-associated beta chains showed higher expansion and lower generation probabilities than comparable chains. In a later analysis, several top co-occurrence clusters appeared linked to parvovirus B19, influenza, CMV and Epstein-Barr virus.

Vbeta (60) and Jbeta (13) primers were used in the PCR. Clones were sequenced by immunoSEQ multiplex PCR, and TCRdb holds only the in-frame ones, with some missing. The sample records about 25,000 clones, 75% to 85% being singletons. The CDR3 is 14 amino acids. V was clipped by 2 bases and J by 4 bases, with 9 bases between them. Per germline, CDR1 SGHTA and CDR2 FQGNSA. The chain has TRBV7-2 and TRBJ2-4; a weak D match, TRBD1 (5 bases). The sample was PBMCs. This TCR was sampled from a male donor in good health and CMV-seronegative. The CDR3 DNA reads TGTGCCAGCAGCTTAACAGGAGATAAAAACATTCAGTACTTC. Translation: CASSLTGDKNIQYF.